This passage covers 2 T cell receptor beta chains from one sample sequenced in a study of early T cells in non-severe SARS-CoV-2 infection (dated by TCRdb to the early 2020s). Library prep was done by 5' RACE. Sequencing relied on a NextSeq 500. The public sequencing data were trimmed at Q25 with fastp and processed into clonotypes with MiXCR by TCRdb, which kept only in-frame beta chains. Rows are combined by CDR3 protein, so each entry shows the most common genes and DNA. This sample is represented by 87,000 or so distinct CDR3 sequences; roughly 15% of them were singletons. Under 8% of the sample is taken by the ten largest. Sequenced input: whole blood. These receptor sequences come from an adult who was a healthcare worker with PCR-confirmed SARS-CoV-2 infection or an uninfected control (not recorded which).

The chain links TRBV5-1 to TRBJ1-1; weak D call: TRBD1 (6 bases). CDR1 SGHRS and CDR2 YFSETQ come from the germline V gene. Trimming stripped 2 bases from V and 5 bases from J, with 13 bases between. The CDR3 is made up of 14 amino acids. CDR3 sequence reads: CASSLQGGGTEAFF. The CDR3 DNA follows: TGCGCCAGCAGCTTACAGGGTGGAGGGACTGAAGCTTTCTTT.

This clonotype was recorded at least ten times. The rearrangement joins TRBV7-2 to TRBJ1-2, with D possibly TRBD1 on 5 matching bases. The CDR3 spans 16 residues. V shed 2 bases and J shed 3 bases, with 16 bases lying between them. From germline, CDR1 is SGHTA and CDR2 FQGNSA. The CDR3 DNA follows: TGTGCCAGCAGCTTAAATCCCCAGGGACCCCACTATGGCTACACCTTC. Translating it yields CASSLNPQGPHYGYTF.